This T cell receptor beta chain was recorded in a study of blood T cell repertoires in COVID-19. Study details: Sources were T cells, B-cell-depleted T cells, or PBMCs; the material itself was cDNA or gDNA.

Cohorts were assigned according to the clinical history that participants reported. Shortly before study entry, within 2 weeks, exposed participants had met a COVID-19 case. Some clones are missing from TCRdb's copy, which holds only in-frame ones; the method was immunoSEQ multiplex PCR. The sample holds over 200,000 clones, over 75% seen once. Specimen: PBMCs or T cells enriched from blood (not recorded which). The sequence derives from a woman aged 25 to 45 who had been exposed to COVID-19.

Here the CDR3 reads CASRTMMTSNQPQHF. The CDR3 DNA reads as TGTGCCAGTAGAACTATGATGACTAGCAATCAGCCCCAGCATTTT. The rearrangement uses TRBV19 and TRBJ1-5; D gene ambiguous. Looked up from germline, CDR1 is LNHDA and CDR2 is SQIVND (reference sequence). This CDR3 region has 15 residues. V was shortened by 6 bases and J by 0 bases, with 12 bases between the two germline ends.